This T cell receptor (beta chain) was profiled in a study of patients and donors after allogeneic stem cell transplantation. This CDR3 region has 15 residues. With 5 bases removed from V and 4 bases from J, the gap between germline ends came to 18 bases. TCRdb redid the calling of the RT-PCR reads with MiXCR, one entry per CDR3 protein. The sample lists 920,000 or so distinct CDR3 sequences, approximately 19% occurring once. This chain links TRBV12-3 or TRBV12-4 with TRBJ2-7; the D call may be TRBD1 or TRBD2 (5 bases each). Sequencing input: blood, either unsorted or a sorted T cell fraction (not recorded which). This receptor was identified in a human donor who was either an allogeneic HSCT recipient or a stem cell or donor lymphocyte infusion donor (not recorded which). It is not recorded whose cells these are; they may come from a transplant donor. The chain's CDR3 is CASSPGPRFIYEQYF. The CDR3 DNA sequence: TGTGCCAGCAGTCCGGGGCCCCGTTTTATATACGAGCAGTACTTC.